This T cell receptor (beta chain) originates from a study of blood T cell repertoires in COVID-19 (dated by TCRdb to 2020 to 2021). Regarding the complete study: Samples covering the acute and convalescent phases of COVID-19 were provided by collaborators in the United States, Italy and Spain. The prospective study material was composed of cDNA or gDNA derived from T cells, B-cell-depleted T cells, or PBMCs. Subjects who had been exposed to COVID-19, were actively infected with it, or had recovered from it provided the deeply sampled blood TCRbeta repertoires that made up the dataset. The repertoires were released in a freely available public database intended as a resource for research on the immune response to SARS-CoV-2. Samples came from the ongoing ImmuneRACE study (first 160 participants) plus 1,254 subjects from 6 global collaborators. The sample metadata nearly always contained a de-identified subject ID, COVID-19 status, age in years and sex. Where available, HLA class I and class II types were taken from metadata supplied by the sample provider and were not determined by assay-based typing. Points the paper makes about the study in general: The quantity of clinical and demographic metadata differed by source and by participant and was supplied without curation.

Participants in the prospective study were enrolled through a virtual design, were aged roughly 18 to 90 years, and lived in roughly 24 United States geographic areas. Cohort assignment in the prospective study relied on participant-reported clinical history from a screening survey and a study questionnaire. For ImmuneRACE Cohort 3, a participant was defined as recovered based on two consecutive negative NP/OP PCR tests, clearance by a healthcare professional, or resolution of symptoms. In the prospective study, mobile phlebotomists collected whole blood, serum and a nasopharyngeal or oropharyngeal swab from each participant. Additional blood draws and questionnaires over an approximately two-month period could optionally be provided by prospective study participants. Before DNA extraction, blood samples from the prospective study were shipped at room temperature or frozen. On this clone: Its antigen specificity is not known. Within one base of it there is no much larger clone, and no base qualities were kept.

Counted from cysteine to phenylalanine, this CDR3 has 13 amino acids. The retained sequence is limited to the CDR3, 39 bases, with the frame set at the first base. V gives up 2 bases and J gives up 3 bases, and the segment between their germline ends measures 8 bases. Per the germline V gene (reference sequence), SGHNT is the CDR1 and YYREEE is the CDR2. The immunoSEQ Assay, a bias-controlled multiplex PCR, was used to amplify TCRbeta CDR3 regions from genomic DNA. Regarding the original processing steps: Nucleated cell counts per sample were estimated from amplification of reference gene primers within the assay. To quantify the absolute abundance of each unique TCRbeta CDR3 rearrangement, sequence reads were collapsed and filtered. For each sample, productive Simpson clonality was calculated by taking the square root of Simpson's diversity index across productive rearrangements. TCRdb mirrors the immuneACCESS table, restricted to in-frame sequences. Some clones are absent from its copies; in checked studies, under half trace to an unresolved V gene, and the reason for the others is unknown. The DNA was the basis for D and trimming; V, J and clone size are from that table. Here the sample has 270,000 or so clones; 84% occur a single time. The ten most abundant clones make up roughly 3.6% of the sample.

The sequence is built from TRBV5-4 and TRBJ1-2, with TRBD1 as a weak D call on 5 bases. Material for sequencing was PBMCs or T cells enriched from blood (not recorded which). The receptor was derived from a man in his forties or fifties who had recovered from COVID-19. The DNA sequence reads TGTGCCAGCAGCTTACAGGAAGACTATGGCTACACCTTC. Its product reads: CASSLQEDYGYTF.